The T cell receptor beta chain described here comes from a study of blood T cells in healthy people across ages. General study points: Roughly linear declines in TCR beta diversity per million T cells occurred with age. Researchers report that TCR beta diversity correlated strongly with naive T cell percentage. The study could not conclusively compare naive and antigen-experienced cells, given its unsorted PBMCs.

Details on this clonotype: Its specificity is not known.

Primed by a sample-barcoded 5' primer and a J-beta primer mix, a second PCR proceeded for 7 to 11 cycles. One entry per CDR3 protein, called by TCRdb with MiXCR from the 5' RACE reads. Of roughly 720,000 distinct CDR3 sequences listed, 53% are singletons. Germline V gives CDR1 DFQATT, CDR2 SNEGSKA (reference sequence). The CDR3 totals 13 residues. With 5 bases removed from V and 0 bases from J, the gap between germline ends came to 10 bases. Sequenced input: blood. This sequence was found in a man aged 80 or over in good health. This rearrangement joins TRBV20-1 to TRBJ2-5; a possible D gene is TRBD1 (5 bases). The CDR3 DNA reads as TGCAGTGCTCATGACAGCGACCAAGAGACCCAGTACTTC. It yields the protein CSAHDSDQETQYF.